The sequence of this TCR beta chain was determined in a study of blood T cell repertoires in COVID-19. Study-wide background: The study drew acute and convalescent COVID-19 samples from the United States, Italy and Spain. In each case, the material was cDNA or gDNA derived from T cells, B-cell-depleted T cells, or PBMCs.

Profiled with immunoSEQ multiplex PCR; TCRdb holds only in-frame clones, not every one. The data contain 80,000 to 100,000 clones, over 85% of them seen just once; the ten biggest clones take up 3.5% to 5%. The CDR3 has 16 amino acids. Trimming took 2 bases from V and 2 from J, leaving 13 bases between them. Germline lookup yields CDR1 SNHLY and CDR2 FYNNEI. This clonotype originated in a human donor with COVID-19, enrolled during active disease. The donor label of this sample is uncertain. The chain is built from TRBV2 and TRBJ1-3, with D unclear. The specimen sequenced was peripheral blood. The CDR3 sequence: CASSEIRGIAGNTIYF. Here the CDR3 DNA reads TGTGCCAGCAGTGAAATCCGGGGTATTGCTGGAAACACCATATATTTT.